Below are 19 T cell receptor beta chains sequenced from a single sample in a study of blood T cell repertoires in COVID-19. TCRdb's table, derived via immunoSEQ multiplex PCR, lists solely in-frame clones and lacks some. Counted here are tens of thousands of clones, roughly 91% occurring once; the ten biggest clones make up roughly 7%. The specimen was peripheral blood. These receptors originate from a man younger than 35 with COVID-19, enrolled during active disease.

The rearrangement links TRBV6-2 or TRBV6-3 to TRBJ2-1; 7 bases map to TRBD2. Germline loops: CDR1 MNHEY, CDR2 SVGEGT. After removal of 5 bases from V and 5 bases from J, the junction contained 6 bases not matched to a gene. The CDR3 covers 14 residues. This CDR3 reads CASSRVGGDNEQFF. The CDR3 DNA is TGTGCCAGCAGTAGGGTGGGAGGGGACAATGAGCAGTTCTTC.

V gene TRBV11-3 combines with J gene TRBJ2-2; D gene ambiguous. Germline lookup yields CDR1 SGHNT and CDR2 YENEEA. The CDR3 runs to 16 residues. The germline V and J ends were trimmed by 2 bases and 0 bases, with 10 bases remaining between them. CDR3 region: CASSLRPTTNTGELFF. CDR3 coding DNA: TGTGCCAGCAGCTTACGGCCCACTACGAACACCGGGGAGCTGTTTTTT.

CDR3: CASSHSLRTGTDYGYTF. CDR3 sequence (DNA): TGTGCCAGCAGCCACTCCCTAAGGACAGGGACGGACTATGGCTACACCTTC. This chain uses TRBV7-9 with TRBJ1-2, with TRBD1 identical over 8 bases. Germline CDR1 reads SEHNR; CDR2 reads FQNEAQ (reference sequence). The CDR3 spans 17 residues. With V trimmed by 5 bases and J by 3 bases, 14 bases remained unmatched.

The chain recombines TRBV7-9 with TRBJ1-2, with 8 positions matching TRBD1. With V trimmed by 4 bases and J by 3 bases, 13 bases remained unmatched. CDR1 and CDR2 (germline): SEHNR, FQNEAQ (reference sequence). The CDR3 is 17 amino acids. The CDR3 DNA reads as TGTGCCAGCAGCTCGGGGTCCAGGACAGGGACCCACTATGGCTACACCTTC. Its protein product is CASSSGSRTGTHYGYTF. The full variable domain, completed using reference TRBV7-9 and TRBJ1-2, is DTGVSQNPRHKITKRGQNVTFRCDPISEHNRLYWYRQTLGQGPEFLTYFQNEAQLEKSRLLSDRFSAERPKGSFSTLEIQRTEQGDSAMYLCASSSGSRTGTHYGYTFGSGTRLTVV.

The CDR3 here is CASSPPGAYEQYF. The CDR3 DNA is TGTGCCAGTAGTCCGCCAGGGGCCTACGAGCAGTACTTC. The rearrangement joins TRBV19 to TRBJ2-7; maybe TRBD1 (6 bases). In germline, CDR1 is LNHDA, CDR2 SQIVND (reference sequence). This CDR3 region has 13 residues. V dropped 5 bases and J dropped 2 bases, with 10 bases sitting between them.

The chain couples TRBV7-9 to TRBJ2-7, with D possibly being TRBD2 (6 bases). V was pared by 5 bases and J by 1 base, with 12 bases between. CDR3 length equals 14 residues. Looked up from germline, CDR1 is SEHNR and CDR2 is FQNEAQ (reference sequence). This CDR3 is CASSRGTPSYEQYF. The CDR3 nucleotides read TGTGCCAGCAGCCGCGGGACTCCTTCCTACGAGCAGTACTTC.

For the CDR3, the DNA is TGTGCCAGCAGCGTAGGTCCACTAGCGGGAGCCTACAATGAGCAGTTCTTC. As protein: CASSVGPLAGAYNEQFF. This chain connects TRBV9 to TRBJ2-1; TRBD2 matches 11 bases. V was pared by 0 bases and J by 2 bases, with 4 bases of the junction left unmatched. This CDR3 has 17 amino acids. Germline-derived CDR1 and CDR2 are SGDLS and YYNGEE.

The CDR3 spells CASSIVRPGSWANTEAFF. CDR3 DNA: TGTGCCAGTAGTATAGTACGACCCGGCTCCTGGGCGAACACTGAAGCTTTCTTT. The chain is built from TRBV19 and TRBJ1-1; D gene uncertain. V was trimmed by 1 base and J by 1 base, leaving 19 bases between them. Germline V gives CDR1 LNHDA, CDR2 SQIVND (reference sequence). The CDR3 extends over 18 amino acids.

This rearrangement joins TRBV27 to TRBJ2-7; 12 bases line up with TRBD1. This CDR3 contains 15 residues. The V and J ends lost 6 bases and 7 bases, in that order; junction bases with no gene match: 10. Germline V gene lookup returns CDR1 MNHEY and CDR2 SMNVEV (reference sequence). CDR3 coding DNA: TGTGCCAGCAGGGCGCCGGGACAGGGGGCGCGAGAGCAGTACTTC. Protein: CASRAPGQGAREQYF.

V and J are TRBV5-5 and TRBJ1-1; 7 nucleotides match TRBD1. V shed 4 bases and J 0 bases; nucleotides not matched to a gene: 6. The CDR3 is made up of 15 amino acids. The germline CDR1 and CDR2 sequences are SGHKS and YYEKEE (reference sequence). CDR3 sequence: CASSPRDSMNTEAFF. In DNA form, the CDR3 reads TGTGCCAGCAGCCCAAGGGACAGCATGAACACTGAAGCTTTCTTT.

The chain recombines TRBV19 with TRBJ1-5; D gene ambiguous. The CDR3 runs 17 residues. Trimming took off 7 bases at V and 1 base at J, with 20 bases between the two ends. Germline values: CDR1 LNHDA, CDR2 SQIVND (reference sequence). CDR3 amino acids: CASIRGGGRVSNQPQHF. CDR3 nucleotide sequence: TGTGCCAGTATCAGAGGAGGTGGAAGGGTAAGCAATCAGCCCCAGCATTTT.

This clone was recorded a few times. The V and J genes are TRBV19 and TRBJ1-5, with unresolved D. The CDR3 spans 14 residues. Trimming took off 4 bases at V and 1 base at J, with 8 bases between the two ends. CDR1 and CDR2 (germline): LNHDA, SQIVND (reference sequence). The CDR3: CASSTIQSNQPQHF. CDR3 bases: TGTGCCAGTAGTACAATCCAAAGCAATCAGCCCCAGCATTTT.

V and J are TRBV19 and TRBJ2-5; 7 bases are shared with TRBD2. There are 15 residues in the CDR3. CDR1 is LNHDA and CDR2 is SQIVND in the germline V gene (reference sequence). Unmatched junction bases numbered 4, after V lost 1 base and J lost 2 bases. As DNA, the CDR3 is TGTGCCAGTAGTATAGCGGTAGCGGGTCAAGAGACCCAGTACTTC. Amino acids: CASSIAVAGQETQYF.

The chain uses TRBV5-1 and TRBJ2-3; weak D call: TRBD2 (6 bases). The V gene's germline CDR1 is SGHRS and CDR2 YFSETQ. The CDR3 length is 21 residues. Trimming took off 0 bases at V and 0 bases at J, with 26 bases between the two ends. The DNA for the CDR3 is TGCGCCAGCAGCTTGGCCAGGGTAGCGGTCTACCCGGAGACTAGCACAGATACGCAGTATTTT. As protein: CASSLARVAVYPETSTDTQYF.

This clone was detected once. V is TRBV15 and J is TRBJ2-5; 14 bases are a match to TRBD2. Germline V lookup: CDR1 LNHNV, CDR2 YYDKDF (reference sequence). CDR3 size: 15 residues. V gave up 6 bases and J gave up 4 bases; unmatched junction bases: 4. CDR3 bases: TGTGCCACCAGAACCGGGACTAGCGGGAGAGAGACCCAGTACTTC. Its translation is CATRTGTSGRETQYF.

The chain has TRBV7-2 and TRBJ2-1; 10 bases are a match to TRBD2. With V trimmed by 2 bases and J by 5 bases, 6 bases remained unmatched. CDR1 SGHTA and CDR2 FQGNSA come from the germline V gene. The CDR3 is 16 amino acids. DNA for the CDR3: TGTGCCAGCAGCTTATTCGGGACTAGCGACGACAATGAGCAGTTCTTC. Translating it yields CASSLFGTSDDNEQFF.

The chain is built from TRBV11-2 and TRBJ2-7, with unresolved D. This CDR3 has 12 residues. Germline CDR1 is SGHAT and CDR2 is FQNNGV. Trimming shortened V by 6 bases and J by 4 bases, and 10 bases separated the two germline ends. The CDR3 reads CASSHGLYEQYF. In nucleotides, the CDR3 is TGTGCCAGCAGTCACGGTCTTTACGAGCAGTACTTC. Using reference TRBV11-2 and TRBJ2-7 for the parts outside the CDR3, the full variable domain is EAGVAQSPRYKIIEKRQSVAFWCNPISGHATLYWYQQILGQGPKLLIQFQNNGVVDDSQLPKDRFSAERLKGVDSTLKIQPAKLEDSAVYLCASSHGLYEQYFGPGTRLTVT.

The rearrangement uses TRBV9 and TRBJ2-5; no definite D call. The CDR3 sequence is 15 residues long. From germline, CDR1 is SGDLS and CDR2 YYNGEE. V lost 4 bases to trimming and J lost 4 bases, with 17 bases between them. The CDR3 here is CASSPGVVPGETQYF. The CDR3, as DNA: TGTGCCAGCAGCCCCGGTGTAGTGCCGGGAGAGACCCAGTACTTC.

This sequence joins TRBV7-9 and TRBJ2-1, with D perhaps TRBD1 (6 bases). Germline values: CDR1 SEHNR, CDR2 FQNEAQ (reference sequence). V lost 2 bases, J lost 2 bases, and 7 bases lay in between. The CDR3 runs 14 residues. The CDR3, as DNA: TGTGCCAGCAGCTTACAGGGGACCTACAATGAGCAGTTCTTC. Residues: CASSLQGTYNEQFF.